This TCR beta chain was profiled in a study of cytomegalovirus exposure and HLA in healthy donors. V was clipped by 3 bases and J by 2 bases, with 12 bases between them. Germline-derived CDR1 and CDR2 are MDHEN and SYDVKM. This CDR3 contains 15 residues. Sequenced by immunoSEQ multiplex PCR; TCRdb stores in-frame clones only, minus some. The sample has 85,000 to 130,000 clones; 88% are singletons. The sequencing input was PBMCs. This TCR came from a young woman in good health and CMV-seropositive. J is TRBJ2-3 and V is TRBV28; possible D gene TRBD2, 6 bases. DNA for the CDR3: TGTGCCAGCAGTTTGGAGGGCAGGGCCACAGATACGCAGTATTTT. Translation gives CASSLEGRATDTQYF.